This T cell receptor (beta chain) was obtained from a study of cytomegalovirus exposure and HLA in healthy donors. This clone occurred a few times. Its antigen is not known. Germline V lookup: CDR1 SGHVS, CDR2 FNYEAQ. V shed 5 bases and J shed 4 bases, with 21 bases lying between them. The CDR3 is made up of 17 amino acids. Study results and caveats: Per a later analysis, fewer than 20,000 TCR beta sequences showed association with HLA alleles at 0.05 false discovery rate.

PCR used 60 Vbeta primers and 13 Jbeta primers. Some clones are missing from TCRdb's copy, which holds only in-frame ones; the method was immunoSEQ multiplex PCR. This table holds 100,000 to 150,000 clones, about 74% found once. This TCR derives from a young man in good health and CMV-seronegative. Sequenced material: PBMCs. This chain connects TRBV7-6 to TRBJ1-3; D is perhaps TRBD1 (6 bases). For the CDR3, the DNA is TGTGCCAGCAGCCTTCTCTCCGGGGGGCCGGGCGGAAACACCATATATTTT. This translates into CASSLLSGGPGGNTIYF.